The clone carrying this T cell receptor beta chain was observed a few times. Its antigen is still unknown. Treatment here: roughly ten-day PBMC culture with coronavirus spike peptide pools or control peptides (ViraFEST assay). Harvesting of the unexposed donor's CD4+ T cells predated the COVID-19 pandemic (2011-2018). First, ViraFEST expanded antigen-specific T cells with peptide pools, and next it sequenced the TCRs. The sample comes from a study of vaccination and CD4 T cells after COVID-19. Background on the study: In the convalescent cohort, there were six males and four females, two of them Hispanic. Stimulation of the cells used overlapping spike peptide pools from SARS-CoV-2 and from the common cold coronaviruses HCoV-NL63, HCoV-OC43 and HCoV-229E.

The assay that was used to sequence DNA from cultured CD4+ T cells was the Oncomine TCR Beta short-read assay. Cultures of CD4+ T cells served as the source for extracting genomic DNA. From the PCR reads, TCRdb called clonotypes with MiXCR, one entry per CDR3 protein. The sample carries 9,900 or so distinct CDR3 sequences, 32% recorded once. This CDR3 comprises 14 residues. V shed 5 bases and J shed 2 bases, with 14 bases lying between them. In germline, CDR1 is DFQATT, CDR2 SNEGSKA (reference sequence). The genes are TRBV20-1 and TRBJ2-3; tentatively, D is TRBD2 (6 bases). The sequenced sample was CD4+ T cells from blood, cultured in vitro. This receptor was taken from a human donor in good health. The CDR3 reads CSAPPGTLTDTQYF. CDR3 in DNA: TGCAGTGCTCCTCCAGGGACTCTCACAGATACGCAGTATTTT.